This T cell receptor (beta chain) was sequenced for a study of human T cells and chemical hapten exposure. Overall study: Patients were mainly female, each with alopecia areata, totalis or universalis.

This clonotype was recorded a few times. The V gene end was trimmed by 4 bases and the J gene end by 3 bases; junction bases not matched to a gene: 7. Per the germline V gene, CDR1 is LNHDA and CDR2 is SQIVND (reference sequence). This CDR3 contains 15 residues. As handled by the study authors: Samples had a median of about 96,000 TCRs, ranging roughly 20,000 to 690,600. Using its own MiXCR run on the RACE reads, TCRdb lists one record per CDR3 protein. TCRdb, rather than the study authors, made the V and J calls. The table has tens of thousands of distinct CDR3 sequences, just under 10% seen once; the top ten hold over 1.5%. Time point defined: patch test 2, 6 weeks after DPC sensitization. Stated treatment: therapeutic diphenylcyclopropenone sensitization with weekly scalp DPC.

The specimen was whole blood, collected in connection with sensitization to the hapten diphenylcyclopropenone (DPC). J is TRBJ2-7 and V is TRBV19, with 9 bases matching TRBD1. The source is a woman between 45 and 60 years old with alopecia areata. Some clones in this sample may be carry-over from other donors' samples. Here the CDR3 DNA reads TGTGCCAGTAGTACCTCAGGGACAGGGATCTACGAGCAGTACTTC. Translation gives CASSTSGTGIYEQYF.